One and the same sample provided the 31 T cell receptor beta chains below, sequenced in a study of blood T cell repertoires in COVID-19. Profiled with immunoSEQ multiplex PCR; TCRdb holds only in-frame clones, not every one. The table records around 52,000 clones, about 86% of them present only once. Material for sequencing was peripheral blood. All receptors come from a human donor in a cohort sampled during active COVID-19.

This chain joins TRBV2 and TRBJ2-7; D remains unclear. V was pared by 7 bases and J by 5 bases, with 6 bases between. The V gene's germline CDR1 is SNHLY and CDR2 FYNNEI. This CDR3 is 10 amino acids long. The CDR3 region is CASTFHEQYF. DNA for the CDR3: TGTGCCAGCACCTTCCACGAGCAGTACTTC.

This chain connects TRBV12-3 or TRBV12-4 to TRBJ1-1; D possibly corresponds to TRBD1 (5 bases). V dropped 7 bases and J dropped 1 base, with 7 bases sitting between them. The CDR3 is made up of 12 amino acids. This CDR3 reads CASIRGNTEAFF. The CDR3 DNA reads TGTGCCAGCATAAGGGGGAACACTGAAGCTTTCTTT.

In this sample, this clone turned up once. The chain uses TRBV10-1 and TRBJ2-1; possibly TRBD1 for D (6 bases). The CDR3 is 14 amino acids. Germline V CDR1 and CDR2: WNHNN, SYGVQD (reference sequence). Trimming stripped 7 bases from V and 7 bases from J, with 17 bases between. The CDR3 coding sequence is TGCGCCAGCAACCACGACAGGTTTGAGAATGAGCAGTTCTTC. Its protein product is CASNHDRFENEQFF.

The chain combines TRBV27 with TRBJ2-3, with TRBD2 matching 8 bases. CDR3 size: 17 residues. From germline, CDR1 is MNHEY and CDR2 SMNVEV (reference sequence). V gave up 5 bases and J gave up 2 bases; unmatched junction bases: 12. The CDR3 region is CASSPQAIAGFTDTQYF. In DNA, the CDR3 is TGTGCCAGCAGTCCCCAGGCAATAGCGGGGTTCACAGATACGCAGTATTTT.

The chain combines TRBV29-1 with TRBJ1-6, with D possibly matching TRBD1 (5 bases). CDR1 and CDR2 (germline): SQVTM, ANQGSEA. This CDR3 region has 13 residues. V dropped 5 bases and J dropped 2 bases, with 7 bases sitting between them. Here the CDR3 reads CSVQGTYNSPLHF. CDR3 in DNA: TGCAGCGTTCAGGGTACCTATAATTCACCCCTCCACTTT.

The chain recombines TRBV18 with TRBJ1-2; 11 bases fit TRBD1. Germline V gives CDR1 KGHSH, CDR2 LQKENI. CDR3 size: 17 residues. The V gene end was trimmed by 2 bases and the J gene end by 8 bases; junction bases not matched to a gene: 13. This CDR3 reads CASSPISPGQGDWGYTF. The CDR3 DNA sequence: TGTGCCAGCTCACCAATTAGCCCGGGACAGGGGGATTGGGGCTACACCTTC. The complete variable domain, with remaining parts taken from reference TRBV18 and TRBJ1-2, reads NAGVMQNPRHLVRRRGQEARLRCSPMKGHSHVYWYRQLPEEGLKFMVYLQKENIIDESGMPKERFSAEFPKEGPSILRIQQVVRGDSAAYFCASSPISPGQGDWGYTFGSGTRLTVV.

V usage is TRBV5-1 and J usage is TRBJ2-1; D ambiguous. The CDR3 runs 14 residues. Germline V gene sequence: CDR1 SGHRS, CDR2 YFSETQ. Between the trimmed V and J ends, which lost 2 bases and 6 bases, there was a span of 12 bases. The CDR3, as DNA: TGCGCCAGCAGCTTCCAACGAAGAGCCAATGAGCAGTTCTTC. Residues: CASSFQRRANEQFF.

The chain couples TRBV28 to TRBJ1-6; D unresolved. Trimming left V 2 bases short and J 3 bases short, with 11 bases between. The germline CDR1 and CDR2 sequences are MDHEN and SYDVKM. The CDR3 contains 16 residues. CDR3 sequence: CASSLLGANYNSPLHF. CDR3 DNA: TGTGCCAGCAGTTTACTGGGCGCCAACTATAATTCACCCCTCCACTTT.

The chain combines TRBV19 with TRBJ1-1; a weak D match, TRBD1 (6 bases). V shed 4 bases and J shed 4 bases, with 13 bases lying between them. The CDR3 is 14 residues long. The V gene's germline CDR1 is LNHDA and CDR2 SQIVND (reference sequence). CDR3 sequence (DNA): TGTGCCAGTAGTACCCAACAGGGAAGCACTGAAGCTTTCTTT. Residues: CASSTQQGSTEAFF.

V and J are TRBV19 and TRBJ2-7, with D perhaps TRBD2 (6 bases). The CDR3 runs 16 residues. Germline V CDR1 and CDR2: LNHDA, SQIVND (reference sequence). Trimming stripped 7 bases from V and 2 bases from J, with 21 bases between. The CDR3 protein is CASTDRGGQRPYEQYF. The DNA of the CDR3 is TGTGCCAGTACCGATAGGGGAGGCCAACGACCCTACGAGCAGTACTTC.

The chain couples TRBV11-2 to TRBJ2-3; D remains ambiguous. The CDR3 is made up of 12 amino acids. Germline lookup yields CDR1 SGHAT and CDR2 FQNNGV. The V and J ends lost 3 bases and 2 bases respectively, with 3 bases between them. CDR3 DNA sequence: TGTGCCAGCAGCTTTTACACAGATACGCAGTATTTT. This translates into CASSFYTDTQYF.

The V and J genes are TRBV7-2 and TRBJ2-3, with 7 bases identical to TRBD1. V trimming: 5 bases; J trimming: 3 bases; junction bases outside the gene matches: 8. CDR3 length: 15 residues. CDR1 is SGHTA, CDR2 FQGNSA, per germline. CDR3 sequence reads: CASSTRKGATDTQYF. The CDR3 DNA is TGTGCCAGCAGCACCAGGAAGGGGGCTACAGATACGCAGTATTTT.

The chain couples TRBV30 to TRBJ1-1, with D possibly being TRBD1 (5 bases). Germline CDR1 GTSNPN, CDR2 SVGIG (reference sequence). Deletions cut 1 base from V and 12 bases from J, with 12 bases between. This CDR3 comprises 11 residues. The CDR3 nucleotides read TGTGCCTGGAGTGGTACAGGAGGGACTTTCTTT. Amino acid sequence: CAWSGTGGTFF.

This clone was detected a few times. The CDR3 loop reads CASSWDRYGYTF. Here the CDR3 DNA reads TGTGCCAGCAGTTGGGACAGGTATGGCTACACCTTC. This chain connects TRBV28 to TRBJ1-2, with TRBD1 matching over 8 bases. The CDR3 is 12 residues long. J was trimmed by 5 bases and V by 4 bases; bases with no gene match: 0. Germline V gene lookup returns CDR1 MDHEN and CDR2 SYDVKM.

CDR3 sequence: CASRQGAQETQYF. For the CDR3, the DNA is TGTGCCAGCAGACAGGGGGCCCAAGAGACCCAGTACTTC. The gene calls are TRBV2 and TRBJ2-5; 9 bases are a match to TRBD1. Germline assignment: CDR1 SNHLY and CDR2 FYNNEI. The CDR3 contains 13 residues. The junction had 0 bases not matched to a gene; V was cut back by 6 bases and J by 1 base.

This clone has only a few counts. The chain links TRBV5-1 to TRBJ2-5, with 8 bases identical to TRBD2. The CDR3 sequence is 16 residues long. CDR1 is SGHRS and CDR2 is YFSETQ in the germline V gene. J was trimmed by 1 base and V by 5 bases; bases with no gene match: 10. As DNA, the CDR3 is TGCGCCAGCAGACGGGGGGGCACACCACTCCAAGAGACCCAGTACTTC. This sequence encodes CASRRGGTPLQETQYF.

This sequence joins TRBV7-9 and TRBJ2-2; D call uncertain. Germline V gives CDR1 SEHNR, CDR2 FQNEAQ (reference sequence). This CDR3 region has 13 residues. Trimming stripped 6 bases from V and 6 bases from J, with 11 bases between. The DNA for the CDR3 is TGTGCCAGCAGTTCCCAGTACGCCGGGGAGCTGTTTTTT. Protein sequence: CASSSQYAGELFF.

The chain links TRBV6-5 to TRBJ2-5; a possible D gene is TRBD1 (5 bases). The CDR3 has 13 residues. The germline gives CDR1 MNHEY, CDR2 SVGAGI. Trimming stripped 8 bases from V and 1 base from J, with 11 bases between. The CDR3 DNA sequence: TGTGCCAGCGGATCTAGGGGCCAAGAGACCCAGTACTTC. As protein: CASGSRGQETQYF.

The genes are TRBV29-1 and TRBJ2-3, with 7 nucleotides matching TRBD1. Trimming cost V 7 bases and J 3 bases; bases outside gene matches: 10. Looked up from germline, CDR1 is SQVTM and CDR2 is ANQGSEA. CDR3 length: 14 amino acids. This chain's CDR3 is CSAEPGQLTDTQYF. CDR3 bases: TGCAGCGCCGAACCGGGACAGCTAACAGATACGCAGTATTTT.

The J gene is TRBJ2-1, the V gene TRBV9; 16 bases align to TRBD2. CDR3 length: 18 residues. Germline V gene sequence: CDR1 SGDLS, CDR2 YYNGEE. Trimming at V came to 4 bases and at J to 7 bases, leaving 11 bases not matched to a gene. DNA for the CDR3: TGTGCCAGCAGCCCCAGGGGACTAGCGGGGGGGCCTAAGAATGAGCAGTTCTTC. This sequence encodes CASSPRGLAGGPKNEQFF.

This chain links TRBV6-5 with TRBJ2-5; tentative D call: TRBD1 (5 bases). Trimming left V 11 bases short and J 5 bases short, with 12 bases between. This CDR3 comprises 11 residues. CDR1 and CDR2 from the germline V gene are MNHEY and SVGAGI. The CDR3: CALDWGETQYF. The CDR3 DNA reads TGTGCCCTTGATTGGGGCGAGACCCAGTACTTC.

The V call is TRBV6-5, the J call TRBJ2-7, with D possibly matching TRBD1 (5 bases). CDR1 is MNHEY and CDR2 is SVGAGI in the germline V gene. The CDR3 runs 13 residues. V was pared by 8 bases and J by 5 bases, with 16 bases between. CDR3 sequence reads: CASQSGWGNEQYF. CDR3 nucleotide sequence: TGTGCCAGCCAATCAGGGTGGGGCAACGAGCAGTACTTC.

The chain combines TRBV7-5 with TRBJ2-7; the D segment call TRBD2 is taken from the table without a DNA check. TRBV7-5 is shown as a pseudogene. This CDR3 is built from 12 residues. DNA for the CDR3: TGTGTCAGAAGGGACTGCTCCTACGAGCAGTACTTC. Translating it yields CVRRDCSYEQYF.

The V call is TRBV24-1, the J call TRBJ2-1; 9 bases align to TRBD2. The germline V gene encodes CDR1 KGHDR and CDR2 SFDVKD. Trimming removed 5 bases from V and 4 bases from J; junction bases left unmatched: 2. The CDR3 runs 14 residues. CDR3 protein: CATSGLAGYNEQFF. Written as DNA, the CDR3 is TGTGCCACCAGTGGGCTAGCGGGGTACAATGAGCAGTTCTTC.

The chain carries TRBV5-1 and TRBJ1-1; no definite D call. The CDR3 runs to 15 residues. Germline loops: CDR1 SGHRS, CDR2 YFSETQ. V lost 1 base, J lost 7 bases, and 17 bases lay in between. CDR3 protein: CASSLQRQALGEAFF. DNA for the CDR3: TGCGCCAGCAGCTTGCAAAGGCAGGCCCTCGGTGAAGCTTTCTTT. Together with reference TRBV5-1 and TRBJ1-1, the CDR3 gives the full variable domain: KAGVTQTPRYLIKTRGQQVTLSCSPISGHRSVSWYQQTPGQGLQFLFEYFSETQRNKGNFPGRFSGRQFSNSRSEMNVSTLELGDSALYLCASSLQRQALGEAFFGQGTRLTVV.

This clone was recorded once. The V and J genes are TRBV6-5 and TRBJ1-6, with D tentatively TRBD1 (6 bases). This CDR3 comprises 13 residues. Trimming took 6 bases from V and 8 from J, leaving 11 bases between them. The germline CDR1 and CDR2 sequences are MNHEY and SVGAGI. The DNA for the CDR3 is TGTGCCAGCAGGGGAGGGGGTTATTCACCCCTCCACTTT. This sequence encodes CASRGGGYSPLHF.

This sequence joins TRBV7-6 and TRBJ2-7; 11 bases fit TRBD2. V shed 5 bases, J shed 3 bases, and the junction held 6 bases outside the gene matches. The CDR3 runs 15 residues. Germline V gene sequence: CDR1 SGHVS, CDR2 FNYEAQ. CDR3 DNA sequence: TGTGCCAGCAGCCAACTAGCGGGGGAGAGCTACGAGCAGTACTTC. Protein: CASSQLAGESYEQYF.

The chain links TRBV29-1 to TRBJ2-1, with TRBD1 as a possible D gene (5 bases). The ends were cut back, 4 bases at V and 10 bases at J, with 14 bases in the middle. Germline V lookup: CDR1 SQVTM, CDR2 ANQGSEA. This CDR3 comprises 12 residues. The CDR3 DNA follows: TGCAGCGTTGCTAAGGGTAGGACAGAGCAGTTCTTC. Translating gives CSVAKGRTEQFF.

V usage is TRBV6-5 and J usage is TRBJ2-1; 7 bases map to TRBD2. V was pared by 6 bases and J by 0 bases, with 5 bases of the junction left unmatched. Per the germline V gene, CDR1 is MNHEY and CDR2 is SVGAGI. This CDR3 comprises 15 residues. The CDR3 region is CASRRGSSSYNEQFF. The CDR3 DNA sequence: TGTGCCAGCAGGCGGGGGAGTAGCTCCTACAATGAGCAGTTCTTC.

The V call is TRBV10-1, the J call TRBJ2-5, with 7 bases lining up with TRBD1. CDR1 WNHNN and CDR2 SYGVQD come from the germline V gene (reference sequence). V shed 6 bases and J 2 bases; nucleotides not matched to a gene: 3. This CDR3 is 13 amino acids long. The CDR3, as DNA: TGCGCCAGCAGCGCGGACAGGCAAGAGACCCAGTACTTC. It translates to CASSADRQETQYF.

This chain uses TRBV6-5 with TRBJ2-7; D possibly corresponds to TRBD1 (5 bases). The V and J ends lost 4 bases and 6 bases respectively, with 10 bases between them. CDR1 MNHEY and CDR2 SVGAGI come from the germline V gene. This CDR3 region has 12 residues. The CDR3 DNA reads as TGTGCCAGCAGTTCGACAGTGCGCGAGCAGTACTTC. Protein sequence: CASSSTVREQYF.